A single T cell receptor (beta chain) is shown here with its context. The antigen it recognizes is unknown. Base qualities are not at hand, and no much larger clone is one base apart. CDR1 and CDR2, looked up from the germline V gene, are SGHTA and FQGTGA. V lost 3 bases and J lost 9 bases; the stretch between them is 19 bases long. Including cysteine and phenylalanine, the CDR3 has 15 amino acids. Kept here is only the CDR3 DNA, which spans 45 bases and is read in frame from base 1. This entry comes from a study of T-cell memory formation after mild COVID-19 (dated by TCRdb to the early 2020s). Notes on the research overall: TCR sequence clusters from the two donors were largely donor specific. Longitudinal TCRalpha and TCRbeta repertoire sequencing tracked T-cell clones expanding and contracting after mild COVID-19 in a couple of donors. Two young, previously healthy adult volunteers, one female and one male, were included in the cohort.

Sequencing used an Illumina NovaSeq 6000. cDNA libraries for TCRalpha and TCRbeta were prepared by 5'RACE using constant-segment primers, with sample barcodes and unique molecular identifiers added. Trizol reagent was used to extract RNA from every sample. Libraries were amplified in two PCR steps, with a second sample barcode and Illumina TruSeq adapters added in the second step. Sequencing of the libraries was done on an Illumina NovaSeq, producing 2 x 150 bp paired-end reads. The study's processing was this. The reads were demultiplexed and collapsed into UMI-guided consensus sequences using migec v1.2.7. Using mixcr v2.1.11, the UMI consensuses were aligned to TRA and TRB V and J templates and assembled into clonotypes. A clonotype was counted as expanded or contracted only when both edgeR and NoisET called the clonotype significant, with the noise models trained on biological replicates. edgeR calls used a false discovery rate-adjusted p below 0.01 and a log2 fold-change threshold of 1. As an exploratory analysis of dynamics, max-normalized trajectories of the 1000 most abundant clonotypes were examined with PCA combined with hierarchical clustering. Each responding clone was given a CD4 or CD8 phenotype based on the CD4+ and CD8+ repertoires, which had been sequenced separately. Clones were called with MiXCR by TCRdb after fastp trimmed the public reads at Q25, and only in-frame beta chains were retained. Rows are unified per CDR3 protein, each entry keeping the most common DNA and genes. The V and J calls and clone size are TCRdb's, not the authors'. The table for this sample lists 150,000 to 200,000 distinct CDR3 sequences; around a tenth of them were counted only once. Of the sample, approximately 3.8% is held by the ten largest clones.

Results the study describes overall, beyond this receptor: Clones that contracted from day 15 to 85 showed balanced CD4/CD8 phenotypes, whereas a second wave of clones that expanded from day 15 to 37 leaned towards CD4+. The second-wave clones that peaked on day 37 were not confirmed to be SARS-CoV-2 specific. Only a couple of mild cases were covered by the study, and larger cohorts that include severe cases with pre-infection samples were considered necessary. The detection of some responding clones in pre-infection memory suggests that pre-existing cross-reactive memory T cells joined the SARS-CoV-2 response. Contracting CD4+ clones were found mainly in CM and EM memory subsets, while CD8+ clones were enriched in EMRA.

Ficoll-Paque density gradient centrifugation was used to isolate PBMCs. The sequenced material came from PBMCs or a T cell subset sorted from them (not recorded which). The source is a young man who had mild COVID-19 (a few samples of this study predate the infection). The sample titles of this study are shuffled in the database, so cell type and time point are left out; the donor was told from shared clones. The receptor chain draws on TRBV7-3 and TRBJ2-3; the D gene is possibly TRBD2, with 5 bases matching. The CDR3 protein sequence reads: CASSLATEKRETQYF. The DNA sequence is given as TGTGCCAGCAGCTTGGCGACTGAAAAACGGGAAACGCAGTATTTT.